This TCR beta chain was sequenced in a study of blood T cell repertoires in COVID-19. Study-wide context: There were acute and convalescent COVID-19 samples, and they came from the United States, Italy and Spain. Sources were T cells, B-cell-depleted T cells, or PBMCs; the material itself was cDNA or gDNA.

Patients of the Seattle cohort, enrolled during active infection, were followed longitudinally. Authors' analysis steps: Cell counts per sample came from amplifying reference gene primers. Libraries were prepared by immunoSEQ multiplex PCR; TCRdb keeps only in-frame clonotypes and omits some of them. Clone size and the V and J calls come from that table; the DNA yielded D and trimming. Among more than 95,000 clones, 80% to 95% were seen once, and the ten largest hold around 2.1%. Germline V gene data show CDR1 as SNHLY and CDR2 as FYNNEI. The CDR3 covers 12 residues. Trimming cost V 3 bases and J 7 bases; bases outside gene matches: 3.

What was sequenced was peripheral blood. The receptor comes from a man aged 45-65 years with COVID-19, enrolled during active disease. V is TRBV2 and J is TRBJ2-7, with 7 bases fitting TRBD1. The CDR3 DNA sequence: TGTGCCAGCAGTGATGACAGGGAGGAGCAGTACTTC. Its translation: CASSDDREEQYF. The full variable domain, its missing parts supplied by reference TRBV2 and TRBJ2-7, is EPEVTQTPSHQVTQMGQEVILRCVPISNHLYFYWYRQILGQKVEFLVSFYNNEISEKSEIFDDQFSVERPDGSNFTLKIRSTKLEDSAMYFCASSDDREEQYFGPGTRLTVT.